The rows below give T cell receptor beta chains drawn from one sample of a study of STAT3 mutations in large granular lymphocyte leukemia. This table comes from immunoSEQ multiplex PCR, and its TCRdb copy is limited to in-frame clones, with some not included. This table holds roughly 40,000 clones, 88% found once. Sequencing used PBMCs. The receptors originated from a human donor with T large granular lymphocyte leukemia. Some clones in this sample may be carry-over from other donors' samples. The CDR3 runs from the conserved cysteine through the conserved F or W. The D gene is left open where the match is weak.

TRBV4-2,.,CASSQDLGLGPESYEQYF
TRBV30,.,CAWSVLGGGQGTLHF
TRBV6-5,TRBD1,CASSYDRGTGELFF
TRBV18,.,CASSPLIQETQYF
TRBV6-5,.,CASSYGQFLWPQHF
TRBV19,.,CASSINFGQGPSALHF
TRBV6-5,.,CASRINRGGSYEQYF
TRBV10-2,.,CASIQYNEQFF
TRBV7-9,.,CASSLLGGPNEAFF
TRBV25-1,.,CASSEGGHEQFF
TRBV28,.,CASSLQGGETQYF